The present TCR beta chain was sequenced within a study of blood T cell repertoires in COVID-19. CDR1 and CDR2 from the germline V gene are SGHDT and YYEEEE. Trimming took 6 bases from V and 1 from J; bases not matched to a gene: 3. There are 13 residues in the CDR3. In the source study's methods: Reference gene primers were amplified, and this amplification served to estimate nucleated cell counts. Libraries were prepared by immunoSEQ multiplex PCR; TCRdb keeps only in-frame clonotypes and omits some of them. That table is the source of V, J and clone size, and D and trimming were worked out from the DNA. The sample has about 200,000 clones, 88% seen once.

The rearrangement joins TRBV5-6 to TRBJ1-1; 7 bases agree with TRBD1. The sequenced material came from peripheral blood. This receptor was obtained from a man aged 40-50 years with active or convalescent COVID-19. CDR3 sequence: CASTRQGNTEAFF. Here the CDR3 DNA reads TGTGCCAGCACTCGACAGGGGAACACTGAAGCTTTCTTT.